The clone carrying this TCR beta chain was seen a single time. The source of the sample is a study of blood T cell repertoires in COVID-19. The method was immunoSEQ multiplex PCR; TCRdb's version includes in-frame clones alone and lacks a portion of them. This sample has roughly 300,000 clones, with approximately 87% found just once. Material for sequencing was peripheral blood. This sequence was found in a woman aged 25-40 years with COVID-19, enrolled during active disease.

In DNA form, the CDR3 reads TGTGCCAGCATCAGGGGGGACTACGAGCAGTACTTC. As protein: CASIRGDYEQYF. The chain combines TRBV6-5 with TRBJ2-7; D is possibly TRBD1 (7 bases). Germline V gene data show CDR1 as MNHEY and CDR2 as SVGAGI. V dropped 7 bases and J dropped 3 bases, with 10 bases sitting between them. The length of the CDR3 is 12 residues.